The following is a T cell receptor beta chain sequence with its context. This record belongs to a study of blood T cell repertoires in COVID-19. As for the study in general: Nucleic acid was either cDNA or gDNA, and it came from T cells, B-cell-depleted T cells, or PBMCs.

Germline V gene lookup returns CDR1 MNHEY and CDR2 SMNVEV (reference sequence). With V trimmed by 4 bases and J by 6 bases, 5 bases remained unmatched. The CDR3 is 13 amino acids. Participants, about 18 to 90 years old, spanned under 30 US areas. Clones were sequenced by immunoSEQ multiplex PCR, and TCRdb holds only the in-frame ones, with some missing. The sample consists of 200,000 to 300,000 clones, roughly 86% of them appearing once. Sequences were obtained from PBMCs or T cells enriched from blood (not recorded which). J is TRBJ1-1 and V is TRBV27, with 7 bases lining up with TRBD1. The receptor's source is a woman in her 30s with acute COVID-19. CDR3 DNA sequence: TGTGCCAGCAGTTCTCAGGGGGGTCCTGAAGCTTTCTTT. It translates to CASSSQGGPEAFF.